This passage covers 20 T cell receptor beta chains from one sample sequenced in a study of T cells in Graves' hyperthyroidism and ophthalmopathy. It was RNA transcripts that yielded the amplified TCR beta CDR3 regions. HTBI primers drove first-round RT-PCR of the TCR CDR3. TCRdb re-called the multiplex PCR reads through MiXCR, storing one row per CDR3 protein. The data show some 360,000 distinct CDR3 sequences, with approximately 15% seen just once and more than 9.5% held by the top ten. The source material was blood. The receptors derive from a woman in her sixties or seventies with Graves' hyperthyroidism.

This sequence joins TRBV29-1 and TRBJ1-1, with unresolved D. Germline lookup yields CDR1 SQVTM and CDR2 ANQGSEA. Trimming left V 3 bases short and J 1 base short, with 9 bases between. The CDR3 covers 13 residues. The CDR3 region has the DNA TGCAGCGTTGAGGCTTATGGGAACACTGAAGCTTTCTTT. Its protein product is CSVEAYGNTEAFF. The variable domain in full, with the rest retrieved from reference TRBV29-1 and TRBJ1-1, is SAVISQKPSRDICQRGTSLTIQCQVDSQVTMMFWYRQQPGQSLTLIATANQGSEATYESGFVIDKFPISRPNLTFSTLTVSNMSPEDSSIYLCSVEAYGNTEAFFGQGTRLTVV.

This clonotype was detected ten times or more. The rearrangement joins TRBV2 to TRBJ2-7, with 8 bases that match TRBD1. The V and J ends lost 6 bases and 3 bases, in that order; junction bases with no gene match: 10. This CDR3 comprises 15 residues. Germline CDR1 and CDR2: SNHLY and FYNNEI. CDR3 protein: CASRPGTGDYYEQYF. The CDR3 coding sequence is TGTGCCAGCAGACCCGGGACAGGAGACTACTACGAGCAGTACTTC.

The table lists this clonotype with many counts. The chain has TRBV3-1 and TRBJ1-3; D ambiguous. Trimming cost V 8 bases and J 2 bases, with 7 bases left between them. The CDR3 has 12 amino acids. CDR1 is LGHDT, CDR2 YNNKEL, per germline (reference sequence). CDR3 sequence reads: CASQIAGNTIYF. The CDR3 region has the DNA TGTGCCAGCCAAATAGCTGGAAACACCATATATTTT.

This clonotype was counted at least ten times. This sequence joins TRBV12-3 or TRBV12-4 and TRBJ2-7; D not certain. This CDR3 contains 14 residues. The ends were cut back, 8 bases at V and 5 bases at J, with 19 bases in the middle. The chain's CDR3 is CASALGGGSHEQYF. Here the CDR3 DNA reads TGTGCCAGCGCCCTTGGTGGCGGTTCCCACGAGCAGTACTTC.

This clonotype was detected ten times or more. The chain uses TRBV30 and TRBJ1-1; unclear D gene. The V and J ends lost 3 bases and 1 base respectively, with 3 bases between them. Germline assignment: CDR1 GTSNPN and CDR2 SVGIG (reference sequence). The length of the CDR3 is 11 residues. CDR3 sequence (DNA): TGTGCCTGGAGGGGGAACACTGAAGCTTTCTTT. Its protein is CAWRGNTEAFF.

Of note for this clonotype: A much larger clone lies one base from this, so it may be a read error. The chain has TRBV7-6 and TRBJ2-1; 14 nucleotides match TRBD2. The CDR3 extends over 20 amino acids. Germline V gene data show CDR1 as SGHVS and CDR2 as FNYEAQ. The CDR3 DNA reads TGTGCCAGCACCTTAAATCCGGGACTAGCGGGAGAGGTTACGTACAATGAGCAGTTCTTC. This sequence encodes CASTLNPGLAGEVTYNEQFF. Full variable domain (rest looked up from reference TRBV7-6 and TRBJ2-1): GAGVSQSPRYKVTKRGQDVALRCDPISGHVSLYWYRQALGQGPEFLTYFNYEAQQDKSGLPNDRFSAERPEGSISTLTIQRTEQRDSAMYRCASTLNPGLAGEVTYNEQFFGPGTRLTVL.

This clonotype has ten or more counts. This rearrangement joins TRBV20-1 to TRBJ2-7; D gene uncertain. This CDR3 is built from 12 residues. From germline, CDR1 is DFQATT and CDR2 SNEGSKA (reference sequence). V lost 3 bases to trimming and J lost 2 bases, with 8 bases between them. CDR3 sequence reads: CSARDVTYEQYF. The CDR3 DNA is TGCAGTGCTAGGGACGTCACCTACGAGCAGTACTTC.

This clonotype appeared many times. The rearrangement uses TRBV6-2 or TRBV6-3 and TRBJ2-1; D gene unclear. Deletions cut 2 bases from V and 1 base from J, with 6 bases between. In germline, CDR1 is MNHEY, CDR2 SVGEGT. The CDR3 is made up of 14 amino acids. The CDR3 DNA follows: TGTGCCAGCAGTTACATCGGGTCCTACAATGAGCAGTTCTTC. It codes for CASSYIGSYNEQFF.

Points on this clonotype: A read error is possible here, since a much larger clone lies one base away. V and J are TRBV30 and TRBJ2-2; unclear D gene. CDR1 is GTSNPN, CDR2 SVGIG, per germline (reference sequence). The CDR3 consists of 12 residues. CDR3 sequence reads: CARSLDTGELFF. The CDR3 DNA reads TGTGCCCGGAGTTTGGACACCGGGGAGCTGTTTTTT.

The sample holds many counts of this clonotype. Here the CDR3 reads CASSLDRGWTEAFF. The CDR3, as DNA: TGTGCCAGCAGTTTAGACAGGGGGTGGACTGAAGCTTTCTTT. The chain joins TRBV28 to TRBJ1-1; 9 positions agree with TRBD1. This CDR3 is built from 14 residues. V shed 2 bases, J shed 5 bases, and the junction held 3 bases outside the gene matches. The germline gives CDR1 MDHEN, CDR2 SYDVKM.

Note on this clonotype: Since a much larger clone is just one base distant, this may be a read error. The rearrangement links TRBV5-1 to TRBJ2-3; weak D call: TRBD1 (6 bases). Germline CDR1 SGHRS, CDR2 YFSETQ. Trimming shortened V by 6 bases and J by 1 base, and 15 bases separated the two germline ends. The CDR3 runs 15 residues. CDR3 protein: CASILRDKRTDTQYF. CDR3 sequence (DNA): TGCGCCAGCATCCTCCGGGACAAACGCACAGATACGCAGTATTTT.

This clonotype appeared many times. The chain uses TRBV19 and TRBJ1-1, with TRBD1 identical over 8 bases. The V and J ends lost 2 bases and 8 bases, in that order; junction bases with no gene match: 16. CDR1 is LNHDA and CDR2 is SQIVND in the germline V gene (reference sequence). The CDR3 covers 17 residues. In DNA form, the CDR3 reads TGTGCCAGTAGTATAAACCCCTACAGGGGGAGGGAGTCAGAAGCTTTCTTT. Translated: CASSINPYRGRESEAFF.

This clonotype was picked up many times. The rearrangement links TRBV5-1 to TRBJ1-5, with TRBD1 matching over 7 bases. This CDR3 has 13 residues. CDR1 and CDR2 from the germline V gene are SGHRS and YFSETQ. J gave up 6 bases and V 0 bases, and 0 bases lay outside the gene matches. DNA of the CDR3: TGCGCCAGCAGCTTGGCAGGGGGTCAGCCCCAGCATTTT. Protein sequence: CASSLAGGQPQHF.

This clonotype was found many times. The rearrangement joins TRBV5-4 to TRBJ2-1; 14 bases match TRBD2. The CDR3 runs to 15 residues. Trimming at V came to 4 bases and at J to 8 bases, leaving 5 bases not matched to a gene. CDR1 is SGHNT, CDR2 YYREEE, per germline (reference sequence). The CDR3 coding sequence is TGTGCCAGCAGCACCGGACTAGCGGGAGGAGATGAGCAGTTCTTC. This encodes CASSTGLAGGDEQFF.

The chain combines TRBV28 with TRBJ2-5, with 7 bases identical to TRBD1. V shed 6 bases, J shed 4 bases, and the junction held 14 bases outside the gene matches. The CDR3 runs 16 residues. Germline V gives CDR1 MDHEN, CDR2 SYDVKM. In DNA, the CDR3 is TGTGCCAGCAGCCTAGGGACGGGACAGTATCCAGAGACCCAGTACTTC. This codes for CASSLGTGQYPETQYF.

This clonotype was counted many times. The chain couples TRBV27 to TRBJ1-1, with unresolved D. The CDR3 spans 11 residues. Germline V gene sequence: CDR1 MNHEY, CDR2 SMNVEV (reference sequence). Deletions cut 2 bases from V and 7 bases from J, with 5 bases between. The CDR3 DNA is TGTGCCAGCAGTTTAGGGAGTGAAGCTTTCTTT. This sequence encodes CASSLGSEAFF.

This clonotype was detected many times. The chain links TRBV6-1 to TRBJ2-7, with D perhaps matching TRBD1 or TRBD2 (6 bases each). Germline-derived CDR1 and CDR2 are MNHNS and SASEGT. The CDR3 runs 13 residues. Trimming cost V 10 bases and J 3 bases, with 16 bases left between them. CDR3 region: CATASGGLYEQYF. The CDR3, as DNA: TGTGCCACAGCATCCGGGGGCCTCTACGAGCAGTACTTC.

This clonotype was counted between two and nine times. The rearrangement links TRBV7-2 to TRBJ2-6; weak D call: TRBD2 (6 bases). The CDR3 length is 15 residues. The germline V gene has CDR1 SGHTA and CDR2 FQGNSA. Trimming cost V 4 bases and J 11 bases, with 18 bases left between them. CDR3 region: CASSYTAGTRDVLTF. CDR3 coding DNA: TGTGCCAGCAGCTACACCGCCGGGACTCGGGACGTCCTGACTTTC.

This clonotype was seen more than once but under ten times. The chain combines TRBV5-8 with TRBJ1-2, with D perhaps matching TRBD1 (5 bases). The length of the CDR3 is 13 residues. V was shortened by 6 bases and J by 5 bases, with 14 bases between the two germline ends. Germline V lookup: CDR1 SGHTS, CDR2 YDEGEE. This CDR3 is CASTPGQAYGYTF. CDR3 coding DNA: TGTGCCAGCACCCCTGGACAAGCATATGGCTACACCTTC.

This clonotype was observed at least ten times. This chain connects TRBV27 to TRBJ2-5, with D possibly being TRBD2 (6 bases). V was pared by 6 bases and J by 0 bases, with 11 bases between. Per germline, CDR1 MNHEY and CDR2 SMNVEV (reference sequence). This CDR3 is 14 amino acids long. CDR3 sequence (DNA): TGTGCCAGCAGCCACCGCGGGGACCAAGAGACCCAGTACTTC. Residues: CASSHRGDQETQYF.